Presented here are 27 T cell receptor beta chains from one specimen sequenced in a study of blood T cell repertoires in COVID-19. Sequencing was performed with immunoSEQ multiplex PCR; in TCRdb, only in-frame clones are kept and a portion is missing. Here the sample spans around 400,000 clones, around 87% being singletons. The specimen sequenced was peripheral blood. The source is a woman in her sixties or seventies with COVID-19, enrolled during active disease.

This chain connects TRBV5-4 to TRBJ2-7; 7 nucleotides align to TRBD1. The CDR3 extends over 15 amino acids. Germline loops: CDR1 SGHNT, CDR2 YYREEE (reference sequence). The ends lost 0 bases at V and 2 bases at J; junction bases unmatched: 5. CDR3 nucleotides: TGTGCCAGCAGCTTGGGACAGGGCCTAACCTACGAGCAGTACTTC. This gives the protein CASSLGQGLTYEQYF.

V and J are TRBV11-2 and TRBJ1-3; perhaps TRBD1 as D (6 bases). Germline V lookup: CDR1 SGHAT, CDR2 FQNNGV. There are 15 residues in the CDR3. V lost 0 bases and J 2 bases, leaving 8 bases between the germline ends. The CDR3 reads CASSLDGGPGNTIYF. In DNA form, the CDR3 reads TGTGCCAGCAGCTTAGATGGGGGCCCTGGAAACACCATATATTTT. The full variable domain, with the rest looked up from reference TRBV11-2 and TRBJ1-3, is EAGVAQSPRYKIIEKRQSVAFWCNPISGHATLYWYQQILGQGPKLLIQFQNNGVVDDSQLPKDRFSAERLKGVDSTLKIQPAKLEDSAVYLCASSLDGGPGNTIYFGEGSWLTVV.

This clone was detected only a few times. The chain combines TRBV30 with TRBJ1-2; a weak D match, TRBD1 (6 bases). Germline assignment: CDR1 GTSNPN and CDR2 SVGIG (reference sequence). Trimming took 1 base from V and 9 from J, leaving 9 bases between them. CDR3 length: 11 amino acids. CDR3 sequence (DNA): TGTGCCTGGAGTGCCGGACAGCGCTACACCTTC. It translates to CAWSAGQRYTF.

The chain is built from TRBV27 and TRBJ2-1; maybe TRBD1 (5 bases). Germline values: CDR1 MNHEY, CDR2 SMNVEV (reference sequence). V gave up 1 base and J gave up 4 bases, with 8 bases separating them. The CDR3 covers 14 residues. In nucleotides, the CDR3 is TGTGCCAGCAGTTTATATTCAGGGTACAATGAGCAGTTCTTC. Amino acids: CASSLYSGYNEQFF.

The chain carries TRBV7-2 and TRBJ1-5, with TRBD1 matching over 7 bases. The CDR3 is made up of 16 amino acids. CDR1 and CDR2 (germline): SGHTA, FQGNSA. After removal of 4 bases from V and 1 base from J, the junction contained 7 bases not matched to a gene. Here the CDR3 DNA reads TGTGCCAGCAGCTCCCGGACAGGTAGGAGCAATCAGCCCCAGCATTTT. It translates to CASSSRTGRSNQPQHF.

The chain has TRBV5-1 and TRBJ2-7, with 9 positions matching TRBD1. V dropped 1 base and J dropped 3; count of bases not matched to a gene: 5. The CDR3 is made up of 15 amino acids. Germline-derived CDR1 and CDR2 are SGHRS and YFSETQ. The CDR3 nucleotides are TGCGCCAGCAGCTTGCCCGGGACAGGGCACTACGAGCAGTACTTC. Translated: CASSLPGTGHYEQYF.

In this sample, this clone turned up a few times. The identical CDR3 is also encoded by other nucleotide sequences in the sample. The rearrangement uses TRBV5-1 and TRBJ2-2, with TRBD2 identical over 7 bases. The germline gives CDR1 SGHRS, CDR2 YFSETQ. This CDR3 region has 15 residues. Trimming cost V 0 bases and J 5 bases; bases outside gene matches: 4. CDR3 loop: CASSLGLADTGELFF. CDR3 DNA sequence: TGCGCCAGCAGCTTGGGTCTAGCGGATACCGGGGAGCTGTTTTTT.

The gene calls are TRBV9 and TRBJ2-7, with TRBD1 matching over 8 bases. The V gene end was trimmed by 0 bases and the J gene end by 6 bases; junction bases not matched to a gene: 8. The germline V gene has CDR1 SGDLS and CDR2 YYNGEE. The CDR3 has 15 residues. DNA for the CDR3: TGTGCCAGCAGCGTAGTCCGGGACAGGAATATCGAGCAGTACTTC. Its translation is CASSVVRDRNIEQYF.

V gene TRBV13 combines with J gene TRBJ1-6, with 9 positions matching TRBD1. The CDR3 loop spans 14 amino acids. The V gene end was trimmed by 3 bases and the J gene end by 8 bases; junction bases not matched to a gene: 2. Germline CDR1 reads PRHDT; CDR2 reads FYEKMQ (reference sequence). CDR3 coding DNA: TGTGCCAGCAGCTTTGGGACAGGGTATTCACCCCTCCACTTT. It is translated as CASSFGTGYSPLHF.

A few counts support this clone. The gene calls are TRBV3-1 (or the pseudogene TRBV3-2) and TRBJ2-7; D is uncertain. CDR1 is LGHDT, CDR2 YNNKEL, per germline (reference sequence). The CDR3 is 13 residues long. Trimming shortened V by 4 bases and J by 0 bases, and 7 bases separated the two germline ends. The DNA of the CDR3 is TGTGCCAGCAGCCGCCGGAGCTCCTACGAGCAGTACTTC. This translates into CASSRRSSYEQYF.

The V gene is TRBV12-3 or TRBV12-4, the J gene TRBJ1-2; 8 bases are a match to TRBD1. V dropped 6 bases and J dropped 8; count of bases not matched to a gene: 8. There are 13 residues in the CDR3. The CDR3 region has the DNA TGTGCCAGCAGGCCGACAGGGGTCGGAGGCTACACCTTC. Protein sequence: CASRPTGVGGYTF.

The gene calls are TRBV7-3 and TRBJ2-1; D possibly corresponds to TRBD1 (6 bases). There are 15 residues in the CDR3. V dropped 2 bases and J dropped 2 bases, with 10 bases sitting between them. Germline V lookup: CDR1 SGHTA, CDR2 FQGTGA. CDR3 protein: CASSLQGHTYNEQFF. In DNA form, the CDR3 reads TGTGCCAGCAGCTTACAGGGGCACACCTACAATGAGCAGTTCTTC.

The chain employs TRBV6-5 and TRBJ1-2, with 7 bases lining up with TRBD1. The CDR3 is 14 residues long. J gave up 6 bases and V 9 bases, and 13 bases lay outside the gene matches. CDR1 and CDR2 (germline): MNHEY, SVGAGI. The DNA of the CDR3 is TGTGCCAGTACTACCGACAGGGTGGGGCATGGCTACACCTTC. Translated, it gives CASTTDRVGHGYTF.

This chain joins TRBV5-1 and TRBJ2-2; possible D gene TRBD1, 5 bases. The CDR3 covers 14 residues. The V gene lost 4 bases and the J gene lost 1 base, with 8 bases spanning the gap. Germline V lookup: CDR1 SGHRS, CDR2 YFSETQ. CDR3 in DNA: TGCGCCAGCAGCCGGACACTGAACACCGGGGAGCTGTTTTTT. This sequence encodes CASSRTLNTGELFF.

This chain links TRBV30 with TRBJ1-2; no definite D call. This CDR3 spans 11 amino acids. CDR1 and CDR2 from the germline V gene are GTSNPN and SVGIG (reference sequence). V was shortened by 6 bases and J by 1 base, with 6 bases between the two germline ends. In DNA, the CDR3 is TGTGCCTGTCCAGTTAACTATGGCTACACCTTC. This codes for CACPVNYGYTF.

The CDR3 bases are TGTGCCAGCAGCCAGACAGGGTCGGGCGATGGTGGCTACACCTTC. Amino acids: CASSQTGSGDGGYTF. The chain is built from TRBV5-4 and TRBJ1-2, with TRBD1 identical over 7 bases. The V and J ends lost 4 bases and 7 bases, in that order; junction bases with no gene match: 13. The CDR3 consists of 15 residues. CDR1 and CDR2 from the germline V gene are SGHNT and YYREEE (reference sequence). The whole variable domain, filled in from reference TRBV5-4 and TRBJ1-2, reads ETGVTQSPTHLIKTRGQQVTLRCSSQSGHNTVSWYQQALGQGPQFIFQYYREEENGRGNFPPRFSGLQFPNYSSELNVNALELDDSALYLCASSQTGSGDGGYTFGSGTRLTVV.

With respect to this clone: One end of the junction does not line up with germline, which may come from a read error. The genes are TRBV7-7 and TRBJ2-7; 9 bases agree with TRBD1. This CDR3 is built from 14 residues. Per the germline V gene, CDR1 is SSHAT and CDR2 is FNYEAQ (reference sequence). The CDR3 DNA reads as TGTGCTAGCAGCTTGGGGACAGGGACCGACGAGCAGTACTTC. This encodes CASSLGTGTDEQYF.

This chain uses TRBV28 with TRBJ1-2; D is unresolved. V lost 6 bases and J 4 bases, leaving 12 bases between the germline ends. CDR1 is MDHEN and CDR2 is SYDVKM in the germline V gene. The CDR3 sequence is 13 residues long. The CDR3, as DNA: TGTGCCAGCAGCCACTACTTAAGCTATGGCTACACCTTC. Translating it yields CASSHYLSYGYTF.

The rearrangement uses TRBV7-8 and TRBJ2-3, with a tentative D call TRBD1 (7 bases). The CDR3 length is 18 residues. V was pared by 4 bases and J by 0 bases, with 20 bases between. The germline V gene has CDR1 SGHVS and CDR2 FQNEAQ. The CDR3 spells CASSSGPQGGTSTDTQYF. The CDR3 DNA reads as TGTGCCAGCAGCTCTGGACCGCAGGGGGGTACTAGCACAGATACGCAGTATTTT.

The chain couples TRBV24-1 to TRBJ2-1; possible D gene TRBD1, 5 bases. The CDR3 consists of 13 residues. From germline, CDR1 is KGHDR and CDR2 SFDVKD. The V end lost 4 bases, the J end lost 9 bases, and 12 bases lay between the germline ends. The CDR3 DNA reads as TGTGCCACCAGTGACCGCGGACAAGGTGAGCAGTTCTTC. Its translation is CATSDRGQGEQFF.

The CDR3 region is CASSLNAGGVAGELFF. CDR3 coding DNA: TGTGCCAGCAGCTTAAATGCAGGGGGAGTTGCCGGGGAGCTGTTTTTT. The chain has TRBV7-3 and TRBJ2-2; 7 positions match TRBD1. Germline-derived CDR1 and CDR2 are SGHTA and FQGTGA. Unmatched junction bases numbered 8, after V lost 1 base and J lost 6 bases. The CDR3 loop spans 16 amino acids.

The CDR3 loop reads CASSPPGTPNTGELFF. CDR3 bases: TGCGCCAGCAGCCCGCCCGGGACACCGAACACCGGGGAGCTGTTTTTT. The gene calls are TRBV4-1 and TRBJ2-2; tentatively, D is TRBD1 (6 bases). V was cut by 4 bases and J by 0 bases, with 12 bases left in between. Germline-derived CDR1 and CDR2 are MGHRA and YSYEKL. CDR3 length: 16 residues.

The chain joins TRBV29-1 to TRBJ2-2; 9 bases match TRBD1. This CDR3 is built from 17 residues. CDR1 SQVTM and CDR2 ANQGSEA come from the germline V gene. Losses at the gene ends were 2 bases for V and 2 bases for J; bases not matched to a gene: 9. The CDR3 protein is CSVELVWTGANTGELFF. The CDR3 bases are TGCAGCGTTGAACTGGTCTGGACAGGGGCAAACACCGGGGAGCTGTTTTTT.

A single count supports this clone. J is TRBJ2-3 and V is TRBV13; 13 nucleotides line up with TRBD2. V was pared by 6 bases and J by 2 bases, with 11 bases of the junction left unmatched. The CDR3 extends over 18 amino acids. The V gene's germline CDR1 is PRHDT and CDR2 FYEKMQ (reference sequence). CDR3 DNA: TGTGCCAGCAGAAAACACGCGACTAGCGGGGGGTTCACAGATACGCAGTATTTT. This codes for CASRKHATSGGFTDTQYF. The whole variable domain, filled in from reference TRBV13 and TRBJ2-3, reads AAGVIQSPRHLIKEKRETATLKCYPIPRHDTVYWYQQGPGQDPQFLISFYEKMQSDKGSIPDRFSAQQFSDYHSELNMSSLELGDSALYFCASRKHATSGGFTDTQYFGPGTRLTVL.

This clone came up once. V gene TRBV5-1 combines with J gene TRBJ2-1; tentatively, D is TRBD1 (8 bases). CDR1 and CDR2 (germline): SGHRS, YFSETQ. V dropped 2 bases and J dropped 7 bases, with 16 bases sitting between them. The length of the CDR3 is 15 residues. CDR3 sequence (DNA): TGCGCCAGCAGCTTCCAGGGGGCCGGGGGGAATGAGCAGTTCTTC. As protein: CASSFQGAGGNEQFF. The variable domain in full, with the rest retrieved from reference TRBV5-1 and TRBJ2-1, is KAGVTQTPRYLIKTRGQQVTLSCSPISGHRSVSWYQQTPGQGLQFLFEYFSETQRNKGNFPGRFSGRQFSNSRSEMNVSTLELGDSALYLCASSFQGAGGNEQFFGPGTRLTVL.

This chain uses TRBV29-1 with TRBJ1-4; D unresolved. This CDR3 region has 14 residues. V lost 6 bases and J 7 bases, leaving 18 bases between the germline ends. Germline CDR1 is SQVTM and CDR2 is ANQGSEA. The CDR3 region has the DNA TGCAGCGTAATACCGCAGGCTTTCGGTGAAAAACTGTTTTTT. It translates to CSVIPQAFGEKLFF.

The chain carries TRBV6-5 and TRBJ1-4, with no clear D. Trimming left V 5 bases short and J 5 bases short, with 15 bases between. The CDR3 has 15 amino acids. Germline V gene sequence: CDR1 MNHEY, CDR2 SVGAGI. The DNA for the CDR3 is TGTGCCAGCAGTACCACCGGGGTCCCGAATGAAAAACTGTTTTTT. Amino acids: CASSTTGVPNEKLFF.